A single sample is the source of the 11 T cell receptor beta chains below, sequenced in a study of cytomegalovirus exposure and HLA in healthy donors (dated by TCRdb to the late 2010s). The library was obtained by the immunoSEQ multiplex PCR assay. For the multiplex PCR, a mixture combining 60 forward primers for TCR Vbeta segments and 13 reverse primers for TCR Jbeta segments was used. TCRdb mirrors the immuneACCESS table, restricted to in-frame sequences. Some clones are absent from its copies; in checked studies, under half trace to an unresolved V gene, and the reason for the others is unknown. In this sample the table shows around 130,000 clones, 8.5% to 10% of which occur a single time. The ten biggest clones cover under 5.5% of the sample. Material: PBMCs. Receptors originate from a man aged 35 to 55 in good health and CMV-seronegative.

J is TRBJ1-5 and V is TRBV7-2; D call uncertain. Germline V lookup: CDR1 SGHTA, CDR2 FQGNSA. The CDR3 has 13 amino acids. The V and J ends lost 2 bases and 5 bases respectively, with 7 bases between them. CDR3 region: CASSLQVDQPQHF. Written as DNA, the CDR3 is TGTGCCAGCAGCTTACAGGTCGATCAGCCCCAGCATTTT.

This clone was seen only a few times. This sequence joins TRBV5-4 and TRBJ2-1, with 9 bases matching TRBD2. In germline, CDR1 is SGHNT, CDR2 YYREEE (reference sequence). Trimming at V came to 1 base and at J to 5 bases, leaving 10 bases not matched to a gene. The CDR3 runs 17 residues. In nucleotides, the CDR3 is TGTGCCAGCAGCTTGAAGCTAGCGGGGAGCTGGGACAATGAGCAGTTCTTC. Translated: CASSLKLAGSWDNEQFF.

This clone was seen a handful of times. J is TRBJ2-3 and V is TRBV7-6, with D possibly matching TRBD2 (5 bases). V was clipped by 5 bases and J by 4 bases, with 16 bases between them. CDR1 and CDR2 (germline): SGHVS, FNYEAQ. The CDR3 sequence is 15 residues long. Written as DNA, the CDR3 is TGTGCCAGCAGCCCCGCGTCTAGCTATCCAGATACGCAGTATTTT. Encoded protein: CASSPASSYPDTQYF.

This clone was observed a few times. J is TRBJ1-1 and V is TRBV25-1, with 7 bases aligning to TRBD1. The CDR3 totals 13 residues. Germline CDR1 reads MGHDK; CDR2 reads SYGVNS. The J segment lost 6 bases and the V segment lost 6 bases, leaving 7 bases of the junction unmatched. The CDR3 region has the DNA TGTGCCAGCAGACCCCGGGACAGTCCTGAAGCTTTCTTT. Protein product: CASRPRDSPEAFF.

This clone was found a few times. The chain carries TRBV6-1 and TRBJ1-3; 7 bases match TRBD1. The CDR3 is 16 residues long. The V and J ends lost 0 bases and 1 base, in that order; junction bases with no gene match: 3. Germline V gene sequence: CDR1 MNHNS, CDR2 SASEGT. The CDR3 DNA sequence: TGTGCCAGCAGTGAAGCGTTGGGACAGTCTGGAAACACCATATATTTT. This sequence encodes CASSEALGQSGNTIYF.

This clone was observed a few times. The chain links TRBV5-1 to TRBJ1-6; D is ambiguous. This CDR3 contains 14 residues. Trimming pared 0 bases from V and 7 bases from J, leaving 8 bases between. Germline V gene sequence: CDR1 SGHRS, CDR2 YFSETQ. CDR3: CASSLALENSPLHF. DNA for the CDR3: TGCGCCAGCAGCTTGGCTTTGGAGAATTCACCCCTCCACTTT.

The chain joins TRBV6-4 to TRBJ2-6; tentative D call: TRBD2 (6 bases). Germline CDR1 MRHNA, CDR2 SNTAGT. V was trimmed by 2 bases and J by 0 bases, leaving 8 bases between them. The CDR3 loop spans 16 amino acids. CDR3 bases: TGTGCCAGCAGTGACGGGGGGAGCTCTGGGGCCAACGTCCTGACTTTC. It specifies CASSDGGSSGANVLTF.

This clone was picked up a small number of times. This chain joins TRBV6-1 and TRBJ1-2; 7 nucleotides agree with TRBD1. The ends lost 7 bases at V and 6 bases at J; junction bases unmatched: 11. The CDR3 contains 14 residues. Looked up from germline, CDR1 is MNHNS and CDR2 is SASEGT. The CDR3 DNA follows: TGTGCCAGCACCGCAGACAGGGTTGCCCATGGCTACACCTTC. Translation gives CASTADRVAHGYTF.

The rearrangement joins TRBV2 to TRBJ2-3; 9 positions match TRBD2. The V gene's germline CDR1 is SNHLY and CDR2 FYNNEI. V shed 7 bases and J 6 bases; nucleotides not matched to a gene: 8. This CDR3 comprises 14 residues. The CDR3 DNA follows: TGTGCCAGCACAGGGACTAGCAGCGCCGATACGCAGTATTTT. This gives the protein CASTGTSSADTQYF.

V gene TRBV4-1 combines with J gene TRBJ1-4, with a tentative D call TRBD1 (5 bases). The germline V and J ends were trimmed by 1 base and 6 bases, with 12 bases remaining between them. Germline CDR1 MGHRA, CDR2 YSYEKL. The CDR3 extends over 15 amino acids. CDR3 DNA sequence: TGCGCCAGCAGCCAAGCTCCAGGGAGGGATGAAAAACTGTTTTTT. It yields the protein CASSQAPGRDEKLFF.

This clone was found a few times. The chain recombines TRBV10-1 with TRBJ2-1; D unresolved. CDR1 and CDR2 from the germline V gene are WNHNN and SYGVQD (reference sequence). V lost 4 bases and J 7 bases, leaving 11 bases between the germline ends. The CDR3 contains 13 residues. The DNA of the CDR3 is TGCGCCAGCAGTGCCTTGAGAGGAAATGAGCAGTTCTTC. This sequence encodes CASSALRGNEQFF.